This TCR beta chain comes out of a study of blood T cell repertoires in COVID-19. Only in-frame clones appear in the TCRdb table, and some are missing; sequencing was by immunoSEQ multiplex PCR. The sample carries 95,000 to 150,000 clones, over 75% recorded once. The CDR3 is 15 residues long. V lost 3 bases to trimming and J lost 5 bases, with 17 bases between them. Germline lookup yields CDR1 SQVTM and CDR2 ANQGSEA. The sample taken for sequencing was peripheral blood. The receptor was derived from a man aged 70-80 years with active or convalescent COVID-19. This rearrangement joins TRBV29-1 to TRBJ2-4, with no clear D. DNA of the CDR3: TGCAGCGTTGAGAGCCCGCAACGTAGTCAAAACATTCAGTACTTC. Translated: CSVESPQRSQNIQYF.